These T cell receptor beta chains were read from a single sample in a study of T cell changes during pregnancy in multiple sclerosis. Method: immunoSEQ multiplex PCR; TCRdb's copy keeps in-frame clones and lacks some. The sample consists of over 20,000 clones, roughly 90% of them appearing once. This specimen was CD8+ T cells from peripheral blood mononuclear cells, taken after pregnancy. Source of these receptors: a female donor with multiple sclerosis, enrolled in a pregnancy study. Both conserved end residues are part of each CDR3. Each record gives: D gene, V gene, clone size, J gene, CDR3 protein, CDR3 DNA. The D gene is left open where the match is weak. Expanded clones get a size class; other rows say once, few or many, or leave the size out.

NA	TRBV4-1	few	TRBJ1-1	CASSQARSNTEAFF	TGCGCCAGCAGCCAAGCCCGGAGTAACACTGAAGCTTTCTTT
NA	TRBV6-4	medium-sized	TRBJ2-2	CASSEVASTGELFF	TGTGCCAGCAGTGAAGTGGCTAGCACCGGGGAGCTGTTTTTT
NA	TRBV2	NA	TRBJ2-5	CASAGQKETQYF	TGTGCCAGCGCCGGACAGAAAGAGACCCAGTACTTC
TRBD2	TRBV29-1	NA	TRBJ2-1	CSVERREGGGNEQFF	TGCAGCGTTGAGCGGCGGGAGGGAGGGGGCAATGAGCAGTTCTTC
TRBD2	TRBV5-4	NA	TRBJ2-5	CASSLAGEGETQYF	TGTGCCAGCAGTTTAGCGGGCGAGGGGGAGACCCAGTACTTC
NA	TRBV11-3	NA	TRBJ2-7	CASSSGRDGSYEQYF	TGTGCCAGCAGCTCTGGGCGGGACGGAAGCTACGAGCAGTACTTC
NA	TRBV7-9	NA	TRBJ1-4	CASSLERDKGEKLFF	TGTGCCAGCAGCTTGGAAAGGGACAAGGGTGAAAAACTGTTTTTT
NA	TRBV19	NA	TRBJ2-2	CASSIWAQGGTGELFF	TGTGCCAGTAGTATTTGGGCACAGGGCGGCACCGGGGAGCTGTTTTTT
TRBD2	TRBV6-1	NA	TRBJ2-7	CASSSLREGRGEQYF	TGTGCCAGCAGTTCCTTGCGGGAGGGCCGGGGCGAGCAGTACTTC
TRBD1	TRBV5-1	NA	TRBJ2-2	CASSLEDRGNTGELFF	TGCGCCAGCAGCTTGGAGGACAGGGGGAACACCGGGGAGCTGTTTTTT
NA	TRBV4-1	NA	TRBJ2-1	CASSQAAGPYNEQFF	TGCGCCAGCAGCCAAGCAGCGGGCCCGTACAATGAGCAGTTCTTC
NA	TRBV6-4	NA	TRBJ2-2	CASSDVALRDTGELFF	TGTGCCAGCAGTGATGTCGCCCTCAGGGACACCGGGGAGCTGTTTTTT
NA	TRBV10-3	NA	TRBJ1-3	CATRQRQVGDTIYF	TGTGCCACCCGCCAACGACAGGTTGGAGACACCATATATTTT
TRBD2	TRBV7-9	NA	TRBJ2-1	CATPRGTSAHNEQFF	TGTGCCACCCCCCGAGGGACTAGCGCCCACAATGAGCAGTTCTTC
NA	TRBV7-9	NA	TRBJ1-2	CASSRRRKSNYGYTF	TGTGCCAGCAGCCGCCGCAGGAAATCTAACTATGGCTACACCTTC
TRBD1	TRBV5-1	NA	TRBJ2-7	CASSSGTGGYEQYF	TGCGCCAGCAGCTCCGGGACAGGGGGCTACGAGCAGTACTTC
NA	TRBV7-2	NA	TRBJ2-1	CASSFRQSSYNEQFF	TGTGCCAGCAGCTTCAGACAGAGTTCCTACAATGAGCAGTTCTTC
TRBD1	TRBV29-1	NA	TRBJ1-2	CSVTAGGQLYGYTF	TGCAGCGTGACTGCCGGGGGACAGCTCTATGGCTACACCTTC
NA	TRBV19	NA	TRBJ1-1	CASQEGMNTEAFF	TGTGCCAGTCAGGAGGGGATGAACACTGAAGCTTTCTTT